Detailed here is one T cell receptor beta chain. This clonotype has only a few counts. The antigen it binds to is not known. No qualities accompany the bases; no much larger clone lies one base away. The data are from a study of T cells in Graves' hyperthyroidism and ophthalmopathy (dated by TCRdb to the late 2010s). For the wider study: Peripheral blood samples were taken at initial diagnosis, before any treatment was given. To identify distinguishing TCR V-J signatures, a discovery cohort of some 100 patients was used, comprising some 43 with Graves' ophthalmopathy and approximately 58 with stable Graves' hyperthyroidism. Whether ophthalmopathy could be predicted prospectively was tested in an independent validation cohort made up of some 20 hyperthyroidism patients plus 17 patients who later progressed to ophthalmopathy. The roughly 100 discovery patients were divided at random into training and test sets in a 7:3 ratio. In several Graves' hyperthyroidism patients, the study also compared T-cell repertoires from thyroid tissue with T-cell repertoires from blood. After blood sampling, hyperthyroidism patients were treated with methimazole at a starting dose of 30 mg daily, and ophthalmopathy patients were treated with high-dose intravenous methylprednisolone. According to the paper, TCR Vbeta CDR3 sequencing was carried out on 135 peripheral blood samples, which came from under 50 ophthalmopathy, roughly 75 hyperthyroidism and roughly 17 progressor patients. The research as a whole found: A model built on a 13 V-J signature distinguished ophthalmopathy from stable hyperthyroidism, reaching about 88% sensitivity and around 82% specificity in cross-validation and 80%/75% in testing. Most expanded thyroid clonotypes (frequency above 0.001) were also detected in blood, suggesting blood repertoires may reflect thyroid immune responses. No statistical method was used to fix the sample size in advance, and group allocation was not hidden from the investigators. In validation, the model predicted progression to ophthalmopathy with 55% to 71% sensitivity and 72.22% specificity, a median of around six months before onset.

Moderately to severely active disease, a Clinical Activity Score of at least 3, a NOSPECS grade of at least 4, and a duration under 3 months were present in ophthalmopathy patients. Patients with uncontrolled infections, other autoimmune diseases, pregnancy or lactation were excluded. Clinical symptoms, serum thyroxine and TRAb, thyroid ultrasound, and orbital computed tomography formed the basis for the diagnoses. PBMCs were separated from 10 ml of fresh peripheral blood using Ficoll-Paque density gradient centrifugation. Total RNA was extracted with Trizol reagent, and quality was checked on an Agilent 2100 Bioanalyzer. The CDR3, from cysteine to phenylalanine, totals 17 residues. Left in the record is the CDR3 DNA by itself, 51 bases read in frame from the first base. Taken from the germline V gene, the CDR1 and CDR2 loops are MGHRA and YSYEKL. V is shortened by 0 bases, J by 4 bases, and the region joining them spans 18 bases.

The TCR beta CDR3 regions were amplified from RNA transcripts. A first-round RT-PCR of the TCR CDR3 used the HTBI primer set with the Qiagen OneStep RT-PCR kit. The libraries were constructed in a second round of multiplex PCR and then size-selected and purified. Libraries were sequenced paired-end with 100 bp reads on an Illumina HiSeq2000. From the authors' description of their analysis: SOAPnuke was used to process the raw data, removing reads that contained adapters or uncalled bases, had a mean Phred below 15, or lacked an exact match to the constant primer or identifier. High-quality paired reads were merged with COPE v1.2.5, and unique nucleotide sequences were defined as clonotypes. Clonotypes were aligned to IMGT TRBV, TRBD and TRBJ reference segments using MiTCR v1.1. The analysis was restricted to V-J combinations with a frequency above 0.0001, which together covered 99% to 99.2% of the repertoires. A TCS score was defined as the ratio of F50 (clonal expansion) to E x V (chaos), with BLOSUM62-based TCRdist applied between CDR3 peptides within each V-J. Welch's t-statistics and random forest reduced several hundred V-J features to 13, which were used in a naive Bayes classifier (R e1071). TCRdb applied fastp at Q25 and MiXCR to the public reads, then kept only in-frame beta chains. Each CDR3 protein appears once, grouped with its most common genes and DNA. None of the V and J calls come from the authors' own analysis; TCRdb made them. The sample has approximately 600,000 distinct CDR3 sequences on record, less than 25% of them singletons. The top ten constitute around a third of the sample.

The chain is assembled from TRBV4-1 and TRBJ1-2; TRBD1 might be the D gene, on 6 matching bases. The sample consisted of blood. This clonotype was sampled from a man aged 25-45 years with Graves' ophthalmopathy. The DNA sequence is given as TGCGCCAGCAGCCAAGAAGGTAGGGGGGGGAAACCCTATGGCTACACCTTC. The encoded protein is CASSQEGRGGKPYGYTF.